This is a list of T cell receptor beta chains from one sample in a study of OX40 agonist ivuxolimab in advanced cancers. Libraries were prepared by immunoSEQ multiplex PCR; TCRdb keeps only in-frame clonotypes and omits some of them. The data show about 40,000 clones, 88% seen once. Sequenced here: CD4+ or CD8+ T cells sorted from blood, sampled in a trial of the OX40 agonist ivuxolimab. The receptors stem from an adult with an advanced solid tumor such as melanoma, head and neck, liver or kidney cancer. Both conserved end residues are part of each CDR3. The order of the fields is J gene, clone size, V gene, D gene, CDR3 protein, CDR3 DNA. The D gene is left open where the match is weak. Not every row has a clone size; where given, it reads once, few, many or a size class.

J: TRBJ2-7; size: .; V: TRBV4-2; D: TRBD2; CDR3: CASSQDFGLAGAEQYF; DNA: TGTGCCAGCAGCCAAGATTTTGGCCTAGCGGGAGCCGAGCAGTACTTC
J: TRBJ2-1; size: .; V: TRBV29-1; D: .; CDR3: CSVGGGSGNEQFF; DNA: TGCAGCGTGGGTGGGGGTAGCGGAAATGAGCAGTTCTTC
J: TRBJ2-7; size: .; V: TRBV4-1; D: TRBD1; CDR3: CASSQGTGGDEQYF; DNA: TGCGCCAGCAGCCAAGGGACAGGGGGCGACGAGCAGTACTTC
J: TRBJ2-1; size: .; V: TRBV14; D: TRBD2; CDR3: CASSQGLAALSYNEQFF; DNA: TGTGCCAGCAGCCAAGGACTAGCGGCACTCTCCTACAATGAGCAGTTCTTC
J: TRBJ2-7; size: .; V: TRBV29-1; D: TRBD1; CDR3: CSVEDTGTGPFYEQYF; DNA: TGCAGCGTTGAAGATACGGGGACAGGACCCTTTTACGAGCAGTACTTC
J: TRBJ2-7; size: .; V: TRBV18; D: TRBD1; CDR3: CASSPTTGEWSYEQYF; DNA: TGTGCCAGCTCACCTACAACAGGGGAATGGTCCTACGAGCAGTACTTC
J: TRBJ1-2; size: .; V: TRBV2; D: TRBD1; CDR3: CASSEQGEIGGYTF; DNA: TGTGCCAGCAGTGAACAGGGGGAAATCGGTGGCTACACCTTC
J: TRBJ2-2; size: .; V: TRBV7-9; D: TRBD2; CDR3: CASSPRISGINTGELFF; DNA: TGTGCCAGCAGCCCCCGGATTAGCGGGATAAACACCGGGGAGCTGTTTTTT
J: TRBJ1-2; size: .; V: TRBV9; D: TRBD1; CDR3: CASSDDRGGYGYTF; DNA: TGTGCCAGCAGCGACGACAGGGGAGGCTATGGCTACACCTTC
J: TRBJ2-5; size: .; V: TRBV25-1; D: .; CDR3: CASSVVQETQYF; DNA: TGTGCCAGCAGTGTCGTGCAAGAGACCCAGTACTTC
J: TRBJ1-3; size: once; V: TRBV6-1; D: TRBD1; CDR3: CASRYDRGTGNTIYF; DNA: TGTGCCAGCAGGTATGACAGGGGAACCGGAAACACCATATATTTT
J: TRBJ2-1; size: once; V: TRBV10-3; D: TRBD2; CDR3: CAISEGLAGATQFF; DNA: TGTGCCATCAGTGAGGGACTAGCGGGAGCTACTCAGTTCTTC
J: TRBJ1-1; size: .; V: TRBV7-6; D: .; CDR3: CASSSTVNTEAFF; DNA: TGTGCCAGCAGCTCGACAGTGAACACTGAAGCTTTCTTT
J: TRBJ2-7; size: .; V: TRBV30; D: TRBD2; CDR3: CAWSLGLAGPDEQYF; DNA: TGTGCCTGGAGCCTAGGACTAGCGGGACCTGACGAGCAGTACTTC
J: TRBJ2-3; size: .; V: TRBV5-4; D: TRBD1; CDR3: CASSDIRQTGEADTQYF; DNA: TGTGCCAGCAGCGATATAAGACAGACAGGGGAGGCAGATACGCAGTATTTT
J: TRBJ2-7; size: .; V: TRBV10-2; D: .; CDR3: CASNNRDTYEQYF; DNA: TGCGCCAGCAACAACCGGGACACCTACGAGCAGTACTTC
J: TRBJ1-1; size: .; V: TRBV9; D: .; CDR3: CASSVGWGMAEAFF; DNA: TGTGCCAGCAGCGTAGGTTGGGGTATGGCTGAAGCTTTCTTT
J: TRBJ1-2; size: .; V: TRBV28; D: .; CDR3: CASSLGAGYTF; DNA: TGTGCCAGCAGTTTAGGGGCAGGCTACACCTTC
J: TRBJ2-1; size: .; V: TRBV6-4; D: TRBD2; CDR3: CASSERTSAHNEQFF; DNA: TGTGCCAGCAGTGAGAGGACTAGCGCCCACAATGAGCAGTTCTTC
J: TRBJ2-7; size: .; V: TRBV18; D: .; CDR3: CASSPDVTEPPYEQYF; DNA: TGTGCCAGCTCACCAGATGTAACGGAGCCTCCCTACGAGCAGTACTTC
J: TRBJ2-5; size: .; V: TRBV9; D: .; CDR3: CASSADEETQYF; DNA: TGTGCCAGCAGCGCGGACGAAGAGACCCAGTACTTC
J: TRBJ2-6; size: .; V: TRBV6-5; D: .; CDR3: CASSYFSGANVLTF; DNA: TGTGCCAGCAGTTACTTCTCTGGGGCCAACGTCCTGACTTTC
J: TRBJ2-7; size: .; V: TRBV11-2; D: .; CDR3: CVSGQEAYEQYF; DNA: TGTGTGTCCGGTCAGGAGGCCTACGAGCAGTACTTC
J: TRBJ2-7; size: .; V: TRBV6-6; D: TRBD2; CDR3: CASSLAGVPYEQYF; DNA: TGTGCCAGCAGCCTAGCGGGTGTTCCCTACGAGCAGTACTTC
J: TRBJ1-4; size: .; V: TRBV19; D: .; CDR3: CASSPGEGINEKLFF; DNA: TGTGCCAGTAGTCCGGGTGAGGGGATTAATGAAAAACTGTTTTTT
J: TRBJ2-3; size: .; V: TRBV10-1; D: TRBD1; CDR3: CASSESVGQGYTDTQYF; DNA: TGCGCCAGCAGTGAGTCGGTGGGACAGGGGTATACAGATACGCAGTATTTT
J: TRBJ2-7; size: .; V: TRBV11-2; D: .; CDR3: CASSSPLLPSYEQYF; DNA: TGTGCCAGCAGCTCCCCCCTCCTACCCTCCTACGAGCAGTACTTC
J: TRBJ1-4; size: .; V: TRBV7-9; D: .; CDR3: CASSPTLGGKDEKLFF; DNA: TGTGCCAGCAGCCCCACCCTCGGAGGGAAGGATGAAAAACTGTTTTTT
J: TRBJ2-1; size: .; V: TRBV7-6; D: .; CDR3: CASSLPAAVTNEQFF; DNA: TGTGCCAGCAGCCTCCCGGCAGCGGTAACCAATGAGCAGTTCTTC
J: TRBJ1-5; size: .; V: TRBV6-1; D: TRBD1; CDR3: CASTVDREVFQPQHF; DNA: TGTGCCAGCACGGTAGACAGGGAGGTCTTTCAGCCCCAGCATTTT
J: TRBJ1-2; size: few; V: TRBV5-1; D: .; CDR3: CASRADSNYGYTF; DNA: TGCGCCAGCAGAGCAGACAGTAACTATGGCTACACCTTC
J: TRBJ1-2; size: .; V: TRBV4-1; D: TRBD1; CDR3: CASSLLMGQTYGYTF; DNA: TGCGCCAGCAGCCTCCTTATGGGACAGACCTATGGCTACACCTTC
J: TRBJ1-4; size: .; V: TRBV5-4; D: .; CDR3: CASSFRDEKLFF; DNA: TGTGCCAGCAGCTTCAGGGACGAAAAACTGTTTTTT
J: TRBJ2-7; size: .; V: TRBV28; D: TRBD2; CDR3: CASSSGLAGISYGQYF; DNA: TGTGCCAGCAGTTCTGGACTAGCGGGGATCTCCTACGGGCAGTACTTC
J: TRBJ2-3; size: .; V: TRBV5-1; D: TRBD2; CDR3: CASSFLAGEVTDTQYF; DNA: TGCGCCAGCAGCTTTTTAGCGGGAGAAGTAACAGATACGCAGTATTTT
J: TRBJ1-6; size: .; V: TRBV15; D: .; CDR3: CATSRVTVDNSPLHF; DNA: TGTGCCACCAGCAGAGTGACAGTTGATAATTCACCCCTCCACTTT
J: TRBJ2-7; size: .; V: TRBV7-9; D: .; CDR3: CASSLEGPLEQYF; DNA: TGTGCCAGCAGCTTAGAAGGCCCCCTGGAGCAGTACTTC
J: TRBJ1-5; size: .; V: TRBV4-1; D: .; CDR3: CASSQSWGDQPQHF; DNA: TGCGCCAGCAGCCAATCGTGGGGAGATCAGCCCCAGCATTTT
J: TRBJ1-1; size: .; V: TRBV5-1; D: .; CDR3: CASRGGRVDTEAFF; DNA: TGCGCCAGCAGAGGCGGACGAGTGGACACTGAAGCTTTCTTT
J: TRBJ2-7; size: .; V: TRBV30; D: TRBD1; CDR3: CAWKGHAEDRGYTGRFYEQYF; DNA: TGTGCCTGGAAGGGGCACGCAGAGGACAGGGGTTATACCGGGAGATTCTACGAGCAGTACTTC
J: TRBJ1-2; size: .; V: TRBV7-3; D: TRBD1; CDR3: CASSSPTGEGYTF; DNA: TGTGCCAGCAGCTCCCCGACAGGGGAAGGCTACACCTTC
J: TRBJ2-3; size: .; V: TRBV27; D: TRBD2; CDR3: CASGRLASGGTDTQYF; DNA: TGTGCCAGCGGGAGACTAGCTAGCGGGGGCACAGATACGCAGTATTTT
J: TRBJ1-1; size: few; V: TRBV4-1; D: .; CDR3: CASSRQTLNTEAFF; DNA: TGCGCCAGCAGCCGACAGACATTGAACACTGAAGCTTTCTTT
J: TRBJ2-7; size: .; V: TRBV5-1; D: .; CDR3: CASSPPAAYEQYF; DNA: TGCGCCAGCAGCCCCCCAGCGGCCTACGAGCAGTACTTC
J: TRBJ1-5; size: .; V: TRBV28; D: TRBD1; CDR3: CASSPRDRQWEQPQHF; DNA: TGTGCCAGCAGTCCCAGGGACAGACAGTGGGAACAGCCCCAGCATTTT
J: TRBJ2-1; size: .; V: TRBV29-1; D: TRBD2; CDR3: CSVEGTSGDNEQFF; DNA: TGCAGCGTTGAAGGGACTAGCGGCGACAATGAGCAGTTCTTC